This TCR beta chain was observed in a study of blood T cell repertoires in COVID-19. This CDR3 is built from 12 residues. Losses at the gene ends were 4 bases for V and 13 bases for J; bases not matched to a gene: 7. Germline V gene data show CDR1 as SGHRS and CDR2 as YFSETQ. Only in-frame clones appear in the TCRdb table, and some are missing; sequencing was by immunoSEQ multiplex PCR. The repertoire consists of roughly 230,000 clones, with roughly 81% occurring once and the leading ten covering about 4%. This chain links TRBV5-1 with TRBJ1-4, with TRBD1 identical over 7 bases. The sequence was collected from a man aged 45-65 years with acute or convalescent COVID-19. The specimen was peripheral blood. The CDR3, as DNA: TGCGCCAGCAGCCTTAACAGGGGCGGACTGTTTTTT. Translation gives CASSLNRGGLFF.